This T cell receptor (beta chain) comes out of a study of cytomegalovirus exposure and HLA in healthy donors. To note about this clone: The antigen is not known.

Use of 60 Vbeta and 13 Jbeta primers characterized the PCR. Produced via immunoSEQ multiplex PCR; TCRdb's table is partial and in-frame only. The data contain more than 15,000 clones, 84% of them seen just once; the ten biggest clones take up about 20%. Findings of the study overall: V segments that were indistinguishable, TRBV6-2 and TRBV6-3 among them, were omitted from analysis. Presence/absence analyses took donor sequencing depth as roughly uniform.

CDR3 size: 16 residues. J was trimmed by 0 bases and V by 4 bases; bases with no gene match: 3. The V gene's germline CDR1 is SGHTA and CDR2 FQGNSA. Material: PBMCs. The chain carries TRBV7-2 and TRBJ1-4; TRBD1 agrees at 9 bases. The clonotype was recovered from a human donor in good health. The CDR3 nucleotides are TGTGCCAGCAGCTATCGGACAGGGGCAACTAATGAAAAACTGTTTTTT. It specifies CASSYRTGATNEKLFF.